This T cell receptor beta chain is drawn from a study of CD8+CD57+ T cells in acquired aplastic anemia. Study as a whole: Sorted CD4+ plus CD8+ cells gave DNA averaging approximately 2.9 ug. The study obtained 10 million to 12 million reads on average for CD4+ cells from healthy donors.

According to the study, genomic DNA was the template for TCR beta VDJ and CDR3 profiling. Via MiXCR, TCRdb re-called the reads, giving one row per CDR3 protein. The sample carries around 170,000 distinct CDR3 sequences, 45% to 50% recorded once. The study, taken as a whole, reports: Patients and healthy controls showed no significant CD8+ Simpson's diversity difference. Researchers report that fewer than 30 CD8+ CDR3 sequences appeared in both patients and controls.

About this clonotype: Its target is unknown.

This sequence was found in a human donor in good health. The sample was sorted CD4+, CD8+, or CD8+CD57+ T cells (not recorded which) from PBMCs.

The DNA for the CDR3 is TGCAGCGTTGTGGGACAGGGGAACACTGAAGCTTTCTTT. It specifies CSVVGQGNTEAFF. The rearrangement joins TRBV29-1 to TRBJ1-1; 9 nucleotides agree with TRBD1. The V gene end was trimmed by 4 bases and the J gene end by 1 base; junction bases not matched to a gene: 1. The CDR3 is made up of 13 amino acids. In germline, CDR1 is SQVTM, CDR2 ANQGSEA. The full variable domain, rest sourced from reference TRBV29-1 and TRBJ1-1, is SAVISQKPSRDICQRGTSLTIQCQVDSQVTMMFWYRQQPGQSLTLIATANQGSEATYESGFVIDKFPISRPNLTFSTLTVSNMSPEDSSIYLCSVVGQGNTEAFFGQGTRLTVV.